These 18 T cell receptor beta chains originate from one sample sequenced in a study of blood T cell repertoires in COVID-19. Repertoires were generated with immunoSEQ multiplex PCR, while TCRdb's copy carries only in-frame clones and drops some. The table has about 76,000 clones, roughly 84% seen once. The sample taken for sequencing was peripheral blood. These TCRs come from a man aged 55 to 69 with COVID-19, enrolled during active disease.

V usage is TRBV19 and J usage is TRBJ1-1; D might be TRBD1 (6 bases). Between the trimmed V and J ends, which lost 8 bases and 4 bases, there was a span of 17 bases. The CDR3 is 14 residues long. Germline assignment: CDR1 LNHDA and CDR2 SQIVND (reference sequence). DNA for the CDR3: TGTGCCAGTGCGGAAAACAGGGTCGGCACTGAAGCTTTCTTT. Encoded protein: CASAENRVGTEAFF.

The table lists this clone with a few counts. This chain connects TRBV6-5 to TRBJ1-5, with TRBD1 matching over 7 bases. Trimming removed 6 bases from V and 6 bases from J; junction bases left unmatched: 8. Germline loops: CDR1 MNHEY, CDR2 SVGAGI. This CDR3 contains 14 residues. CDR3 loop: CASSLGQASQPQHF. The CDR3 nucleotides are TGTGCCAGCAGCTTAGGACAGGCTTCTCAGCCCCAGCATTTT.

The chain is built from TRBV2 and TRBJ2-6; D may be TRBD2 (6 bases). Trimming left V 7 bases short and J 2 bases short, with 9 bases between. This CDR3 spans 14 amino acids. CDR1 SNHLY and CDR2 FYNNEI come from the germline V gene. The CDR3 protein is CASMRETGANVLTF. The CDR3 bases are TGTGCCAGCATGCGGGAAACTGGGGCCAACGTCCTGACTTTC.

This clone was detected once. The chain uses TRBV3-1 (or the pseudogene TRBV3-2) and TRBJ2-7; D might be TRBD2 (6 bases). Germline CDR1 LGHDT, CDR2 YNNKEL (reference sequence). V gave up 4 bases and J gave up 0 bases, with 16 bases separating them. This CDR3 is built from 16 residues. DNA of the CDR3: TGTGCCAGCAGCCCCCTCGGGGCGGGGAGCTCCTACGAGCAGTACTTC. Translating it yields CASSPLGAGSSYEQYF.

The chain joins TRBV6-5 to TRBJ1-1, with D unresolved. The ends were cut back, 8 bases at V and 1 base at J, with 11 bases in the middle. CDR3 length: 13 amino acids. The germline V gene encodes CDR1 MNHEY and CDR2 SVGAGI. The CDR3 region is CASVDIRNTEAFF. The CDR3 nucleotides read TGTGCCAGCGTCGATATCAGGAACACTGAAGCTTTCTTT.

V and J are TRBV28 and TRBJ2-7; 13 bases are a match to TRBD2. This CDR3 contains 15 residues. V trimming: 6 bases; J trimming: 4 bases; junction bases outside the gene matches: 6. The germline CDR1 and CDR2 sequences are MDHEN and SYDVKM. The CDR3 sequence is CASRSTSGRVYEQYF. The CDR3 DNA follows: TGTGCCAGCAGGTCAACTAGCGGGAGGGTTTACGAGCAGTACTTC.

The CDR3 loop is CASSQRRYIPNYGYTF. CDR3 nucleotides: TGTGCCAGCAGCCAAAGGAGGTATATCCCTAACTATGGCTACACCTTC. V and J are TRBV21-1 and TRBJ1-2. TRBV21-1 is annotated as a pseudogene. The CDR3 extends over 16 amino acids.

This clone appeared a few times. This chain joins TRBV5-4 and TRBJ1-3; TRBD1 matches 11 bases. The CDR3 totals 15 residues. The trim removed 4 bases at V and 6 bases at J, leaving 6 bases unmatched. Germline values: CDR1 SGHNT, CDR2 YYREEE (reference sequence). This CDR3 reads CASSLWTGGENTIYF. DNA of the CDR3: TGTGCCAGCAGCCTTTGGACAGGGGGCGAAAACACCATATATTTT.

V gene TRBV19 combines with J gene TRBJ2-2, with D possibly matching TRBD1 (6 bases). V dropped 6 bases and J dropped 5 bases, with 22 bases sitting between them. This CDR3 comprises 17 residues. The germline V gene encodes CDR1 LNHDA and CDR2 SQIVND (reference sequence). The CDR3, as DNA: TGTGCCAGTAGCGCAATCCGGACAGTCACTGGGACCGGGGAGCTGTTTTTT. Its translation is CASSAIRTVTGTGELFF.

This chain uses TRBV24-1 with TRBJ1-3; D unresolved. Trimming removed 5 bases from V and 2 bases from J, with 6 bases in between. The CDR3 has 13 residues. Germline V gives CDR1 KGHDR, CDR2 SFDVKD. DNA for the CDR3: TGTGCCACCAGTGTGTCGGCTGGAAACACCATATATTTT. Translation: CATSVSAGNTIYF.

This chain joins TRBV19 and TRBJ2-2; 11 bases agree with TRBD2. After removal of 0 bases from V and 2 bases from J, the junction contained 5 bases not matched to a gene. The length of the CDR3 is 18 residues. Germline V gene lookup returns CDR1 LNHDA and CDR2 SQIVND (reference sequence). The CDR3 here is CASSIDRLAGGNTGELFF. The CDR3 region has the DNA TGTGCCAGTAGTATAGATCGTCTAGCGGGGGGAAACACCGGGGAGCTGTTTTTT.

The genes are TRBV10-2 and TRBJ2-7; TRBD1 matches 8 bases. Germline CDR1 is WSHSY and CDR2 is SAAADI. The CDR3 covers 14 residues. V lost 4 bases to trimming and J lost 0 bases; unmatched junction nucleotides: 2. Written as DNA, the CDR3 is TGCGCCAGCAGTGTGGACAGGGCCTCCTACGAGCAGTACTTC. Translated, it gives CASSVDRASYEQYF.

The chain employs TRBV3-1 (or the pseudogene TRBV3-2) and TRBJ1-4, with TRBD1 identical over 10 bases. The CDR3 covers 15 residues. Per the germline V gene, CDR1 is LGHDT and CDR2 is YNNKEL (reference sequence). Trimming removed 8 bases from V and 6 bases from J; junction bases left unmatched: 9. CDR3 in DNA: TGTGCCAGCGGCCTACTCGGACAGGGGGATGAAAAACTGTTTTTT. Its translation: CASGLLGQGDEKLFF.

The gene calls are TRBV7-9 and TRBJ1-5, with 8 nucleotides matching TRBD1. V lost 5 bases to trimming and J lost 6 bases; unmatched junction nucleotides: 6. The length of the CDR3 is 14 residues. Germline assignment: CDR1 SEHNR and CDR2 FQNEAQ (reference sequence). The CDR3 DNA sequence: TGTGCCAGCAGCGGACAGGGCCCCAGTCAGCCCCAGCATTTT. Its protein product is CASSGQGPSQPQHF.

The rearrangement uses TRBV7-7 and TRBJ2-6, with D maybe TRBD1 (5 bases). The V gene's germline CDR1 is SSHAT and CDR2 FNYEAQ (reference sequence). Trimming removed 5 bases at V and 0 bases at J, with 11 bases between. The CDR3 has 16 residues. The DNA of the CDR3 is TGTGCCAGCAGCCCCAGACAGAGCTCTGGGGCCAACGTCCTGACTTTC. Translating gives CASSPRQSSGANVLTF.

The genes are TRBV7-6 and TRBJ2-5, with D perhaps TRBD1 (5 bases). V dropped 5 bases and J dropped 2 bases, with 12 bases sitting between them. Germline assignment: CDR1 SGHVS and CDR2 FNYEAQ. This CDR3 spans 14 amino acids. The CDR3 reads CASSPRQPQETQYF. CDR3 coding DNA: TGTGCCAGCAGCCCAAGACAGCCACAAGAGACCCAGTACTTC.

The CDR3 region is CACEPPGSGHSGNTIYF. The CDR3 DNA sequence: TGTGCCTGCGAACCCCCAGGTTCAGGGCACTCTGGAAACACCATATATTTT. The chain links TRBV30 to TRBJ1-3; weak D call: TRBD1 (5 bases). Germline-derived CDR1 and CDR2 are GTSNPN and SVGIG (reference sequence). The CDR3 is 17 amino acids. The V and J ends lost 6 bases and 0 bases respectively, with 21 bases between them.

The V call is TRBV19, the J call TRBJ2-7; TRBD1 might be the D (6 bases). CDR3 length: 15 amino acids. V was trimmed by 4 bases and J by 4 bases, leaving 17 bases between them. Germline V gene sequence: CDR1 LNHDA, CDR2 SQIVND (reference sequence). The CDR3 DNA sequence: TGTGCCAGTAGTAATATAGGGGGAACGCATTACGAGCAGTACTTC. It encodes CASSNIGGTHYEQYF.